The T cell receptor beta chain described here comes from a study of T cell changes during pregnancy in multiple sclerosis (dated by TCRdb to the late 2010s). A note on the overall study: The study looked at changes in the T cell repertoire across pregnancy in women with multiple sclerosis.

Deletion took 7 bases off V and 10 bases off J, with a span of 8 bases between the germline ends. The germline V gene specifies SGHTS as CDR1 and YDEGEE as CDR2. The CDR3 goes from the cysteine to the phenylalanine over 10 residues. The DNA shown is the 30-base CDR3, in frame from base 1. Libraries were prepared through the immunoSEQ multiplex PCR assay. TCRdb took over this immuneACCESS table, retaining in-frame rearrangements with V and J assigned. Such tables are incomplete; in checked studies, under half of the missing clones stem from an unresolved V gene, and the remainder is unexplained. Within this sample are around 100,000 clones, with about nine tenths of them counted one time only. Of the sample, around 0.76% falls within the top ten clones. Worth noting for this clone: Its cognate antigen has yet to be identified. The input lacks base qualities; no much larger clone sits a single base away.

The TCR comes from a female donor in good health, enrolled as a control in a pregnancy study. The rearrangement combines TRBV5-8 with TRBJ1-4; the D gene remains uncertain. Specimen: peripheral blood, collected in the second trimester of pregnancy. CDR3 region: CASAGGKLFF. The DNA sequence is TGTGCCAGCGCGGGAGGAAAACTGTTTTTT.